This T cell receptor (beta chain) was recorded in a study of molecular identifiers for immune sequencing clone quantification. The study's findings and limits: Spiked Jurkat TCR RNA equivalent to one cell was reportedly detectable in roughly 1 million naive cells. In cases of identical TCR molecules sharing a barcode, highly expanded clone sizes could be underestimated.

The CDR3 totals 15 residues. Germline V gene lookup returns CDR1 DFQATT and CDR2 SNEGSKA (reference sequence). Bulk TCR libraries were made with methods that had been previously described and with listed TCR primers. TCRdb called the PCR reads again in MiXCR, with one record for every CDR3 protein. The sample holds around 480,000 distinct CDR3 sequences, around 23% seen once. As for this clonotype: Antigen specificity is unknown. Germline is not matched at one junction end, which may reflect a read error.

This clonotype originated in a human donor in good health. Some libraries in this study had Jurkat cell RNA spiked in. V is TRBV20-1 and J is TRBJ2-1; 9 bases match TRBD2. What was sequenced was naive CD8+ T cells from blood, with Jurkat cell RNA spiked in. Subset defined: FACS-sorted CD8+CD4-CCR7+CD45RA+ naive T cells. The CDR3 DNA follows: TGCAGTGCTAGAGAGCTAGCGGGACCTTACAATAAGCAGTTCTTC. This translates into CSARELAGPYNKQFF.